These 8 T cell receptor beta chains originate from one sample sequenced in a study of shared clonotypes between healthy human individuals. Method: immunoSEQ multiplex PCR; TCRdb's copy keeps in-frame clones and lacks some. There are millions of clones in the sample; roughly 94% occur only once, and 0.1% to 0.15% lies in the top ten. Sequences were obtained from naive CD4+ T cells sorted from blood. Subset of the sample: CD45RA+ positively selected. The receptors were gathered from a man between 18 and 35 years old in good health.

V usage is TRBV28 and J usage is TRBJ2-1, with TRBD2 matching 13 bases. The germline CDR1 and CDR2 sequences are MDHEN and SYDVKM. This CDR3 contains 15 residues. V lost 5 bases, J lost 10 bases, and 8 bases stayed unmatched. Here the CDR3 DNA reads TGTGCCAGCAGTCCCTGGACTAGCGGGGGAGAGGAGCAGTTCTTC. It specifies CASSPWTSGGEEQFF.

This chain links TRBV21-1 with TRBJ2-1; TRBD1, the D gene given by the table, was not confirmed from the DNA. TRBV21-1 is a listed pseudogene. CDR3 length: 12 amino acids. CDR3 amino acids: CASSKAGRPQFF. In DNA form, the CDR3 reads TGTGCCAGCAGCAAAGCGGGGCGACCTCAGTTCTTC.

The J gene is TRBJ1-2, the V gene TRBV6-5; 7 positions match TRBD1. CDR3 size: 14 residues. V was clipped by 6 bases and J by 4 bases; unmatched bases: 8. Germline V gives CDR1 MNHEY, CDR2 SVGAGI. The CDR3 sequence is CASRRQGFGYGYTF. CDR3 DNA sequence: TGTGCCAGCAGAAGACAGGGTTTCGGCTATGGCTACACCTTC.

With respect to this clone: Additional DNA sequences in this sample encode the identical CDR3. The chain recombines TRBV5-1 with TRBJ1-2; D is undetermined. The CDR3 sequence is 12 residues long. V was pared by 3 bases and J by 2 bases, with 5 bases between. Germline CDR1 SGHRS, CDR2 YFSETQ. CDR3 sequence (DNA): TGCGCCAGCAGCTCTGGGAACTATGGCTACACCTTC. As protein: CASSSGNYGYTF.

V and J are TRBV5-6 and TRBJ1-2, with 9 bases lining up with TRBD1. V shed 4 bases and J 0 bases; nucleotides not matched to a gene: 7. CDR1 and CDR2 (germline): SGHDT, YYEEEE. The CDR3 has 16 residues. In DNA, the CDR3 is TGTGCCAGCAGCCCGGGGACAGGGAGCTCTAACTATGGCTACACCTTC. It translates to CASSPGTGSSNYGYTF.

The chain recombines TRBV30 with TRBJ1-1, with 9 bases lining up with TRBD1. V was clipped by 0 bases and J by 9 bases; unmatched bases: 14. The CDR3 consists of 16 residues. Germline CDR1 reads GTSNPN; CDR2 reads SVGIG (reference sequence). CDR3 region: CAWSVQWDRVGGQAFF. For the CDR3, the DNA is TGTGCCTGGAGTGTACAGTGGGACAGGGTGGGGGGTCAAGCTTTCTTT.

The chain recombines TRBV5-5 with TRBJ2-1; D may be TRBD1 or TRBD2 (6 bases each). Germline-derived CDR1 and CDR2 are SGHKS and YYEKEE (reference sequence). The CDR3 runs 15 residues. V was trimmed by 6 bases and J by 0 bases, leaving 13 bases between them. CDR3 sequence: CASTLGGSSYNEQFF. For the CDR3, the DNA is TGTGCCAGCACCTTAGGGGGGAGCTCCTACAATGAGCAGTTCTTC.

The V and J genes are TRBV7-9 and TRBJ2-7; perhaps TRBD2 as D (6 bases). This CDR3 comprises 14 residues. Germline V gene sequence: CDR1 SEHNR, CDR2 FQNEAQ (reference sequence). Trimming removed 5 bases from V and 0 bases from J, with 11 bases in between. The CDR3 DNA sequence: TGTGCCAGCAGCCCCTGGGGGGACTCCTACGAGCAGTACTTC. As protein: CASSPWGDSYEQYF.